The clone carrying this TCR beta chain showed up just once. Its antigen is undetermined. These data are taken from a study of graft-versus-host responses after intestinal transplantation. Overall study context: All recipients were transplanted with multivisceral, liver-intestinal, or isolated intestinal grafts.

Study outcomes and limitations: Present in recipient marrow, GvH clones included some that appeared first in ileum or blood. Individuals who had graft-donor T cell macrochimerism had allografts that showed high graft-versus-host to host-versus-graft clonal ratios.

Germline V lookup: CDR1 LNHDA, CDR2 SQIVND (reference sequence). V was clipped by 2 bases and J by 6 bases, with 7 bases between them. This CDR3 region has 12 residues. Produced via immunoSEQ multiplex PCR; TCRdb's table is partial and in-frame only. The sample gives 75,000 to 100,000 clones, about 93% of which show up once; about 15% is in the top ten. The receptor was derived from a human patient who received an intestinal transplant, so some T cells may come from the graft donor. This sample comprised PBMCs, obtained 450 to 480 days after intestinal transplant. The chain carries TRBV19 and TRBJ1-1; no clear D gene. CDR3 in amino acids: CASSIPRAEAFF. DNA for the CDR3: TGTGCCAGTAGTATACCCCGGGCTGAAGCTTTCTTT.